The clone carrying this T cell receptor beta chain has only one observation. The source of the sample is a study of cytotoxic CD8 clonotypes in ibrutinib-treated CLL. TCRdb's table, derived via immunoSEQ multiplex PCR, lists solely in-frame clones and lacks some. The sample carries 250,000 or so clones, 70% recorded once. The material sequenced was PBMCs, taken after 24 months of ibrutinib treatment. The TCR sequence derives from a human donor with chronic lymphocytic leukemia.

CDR3 residues: CAFPMGAAVF. Here the CDR3 DNA reads TGTGCCTTCCCGATGGGGGCAGCAGTCTTC. V and J are TRBV21-1 and TRBJ2-1; the tabulated D call, TRBD1, remains unverified against the DNA. TRBV21-1 is designated a pseudogene. The CDR3 runs to 10 residues.